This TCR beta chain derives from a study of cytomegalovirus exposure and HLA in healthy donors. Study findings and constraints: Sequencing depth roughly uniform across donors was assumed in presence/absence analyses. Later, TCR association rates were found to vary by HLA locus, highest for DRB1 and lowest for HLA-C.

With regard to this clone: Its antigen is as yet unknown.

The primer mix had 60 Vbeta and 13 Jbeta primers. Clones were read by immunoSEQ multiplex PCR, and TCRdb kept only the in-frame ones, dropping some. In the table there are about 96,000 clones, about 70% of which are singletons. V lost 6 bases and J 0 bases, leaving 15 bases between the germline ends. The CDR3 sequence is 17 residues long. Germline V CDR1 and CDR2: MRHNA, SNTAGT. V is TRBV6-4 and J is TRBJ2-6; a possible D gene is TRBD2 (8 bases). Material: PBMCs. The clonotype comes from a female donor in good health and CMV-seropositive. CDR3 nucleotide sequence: TGTGCCAGCAGCGGGGGGGACAGCTCCTCTGGGGCCAACGTCCTGACTTTC. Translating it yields CASSGGDSSSGANVLTF.